This T cell receptor beta chain was retrieved from a study of T cells in Graves' hyperthyroidism and ophthalmopathy (dated by TCRdb to the late 2010s). Concerning the study at large: Peripheral blood was sampled at the time of initial diagnosis, prior to any treatment. Following sampling, methimazole starting at 30 mg daily was given to hyperthyroidism patients, and high-dose intravenous methylprednisolone was given to ophthalmopathy patients. In more than 5 Graves' hyperthyroidism patients, the study also compared T-cell repertoires from thyroid tissue with T-cell repertoires from blood. The paper reports TCR Vbeta CDR3 sequencing of approximately 130 peripheral blood samples: 40 to 45 ophthalmopathy, under 80 hyperthyroidism and around 17 progressor patients. The 100 discovery patients were divided at random into training and test sets in a 7:3 ratio. TCR V-J signatures able to tell the groups apart were searched for in a discovery cohort of 95 to 100 patients, of whom more than 40 had Graves' ophthalmopathy and more than 55 had stable Graves' hyperthyroidism. Prospective prediction of ophthalmopathy was tested in an independent validation cohort consisting of some 18 hyperthyroidism patients and approximately 16 patients who later progressed to ophthalmopathy.

Stable Graves' hyperthyroidism was defined as no progression to ophthalmopathy during 18 months of follow-up. The hyperthyroidism patients were between 18 and 65 years old and newly diagnosed, with a disease duration of less than 2 months. Patients with uncontrolled infections, other autoimmune diseases, pregnancy or lactation were excluded. Diagnoses were based on clinical symptoms, serum thyroxine and TRAb, thyroid ultrasound and orbital computed tomography. PBMCs were separated from 7.5 to 10 ml of fresh peripheral blood using Ficoll-Paque density gradient centrifugation. Total RNA was extracted using Trizol reagent, and RNA quality was assessed on an Agilent 2100 Bioanalyzer. Amplification of TCR beta CDR3 regions was carried out from RNA transcripts. A first-round RT-PCR of the TCR CDR3 used the HTBI primer set with the Qiagen OneStep RT-PCR kit. Libraries were constructed in a second round of multiplex PCR, after which size selection and purification were carried out. The libraries were sequenced on an Illumina HiSeq2000 using paired-end 100 bp reads. In the original analysis: Raw data were processed with SOAPnuke, discarding reads with adapters, uncalled bases, mean Phred below 15, or no exact constant-primer or identifier match. High-quality paired reads were merged using COPE v1.2.5, and each unique nucleotide sequence was defined as a clonotype. Clonotypes were aligned to IMGT TRBV, TRBD and TRBJ reference segments using MiTCR v1.1. The analysis included only V-J combinations with a frequency above 0.0001, which together covered approximately 99% of the repertoires. A TCS score was defined as the ratio of F50 (clonal expansion) to E x V (chaos), with BLOSUM62-based TCRdist applied between CDR3 peptides within each V-J. Welch's t-statistics and random forest reduced roughly 540 V-J features to about 12, which were used in a naive Bayes classifier (R e1071). TCRdb trimmed public reads at Q25 via fastp, called clones via MiXCR and kept in-frame beta chains. Entries are consolidated by CDR3 protein sequence, retaining the most common genes and DNA. These V and J calls originate from TCRdb's pipeline instead of the authors' own analysis. The sample includes some 770,000 distinct CDR3 sequences, with about 15% observed a single time. Under 8.5% of the sample is in the top ten clones.

The germline V gene supplies CDR1 MNHEY and CDR2 SVGEGT. After removal of 5 bases from V and 3 bases from J, the junction retains 17 bases not matched to a gene. Spanning cysteine to phenylalanine, the CDR3 consists of 19 amino acids. Only CDR3 DNA is held: 57 bases, read in frame from base 1. About this clonotype itself: Its cognate antigen has yet to be identified. A much larger clone differs from this one at a single base, so this may be a read error.

The paper as a whole reports these results and caveats: In validation, progression to ophthalmopathy was predicted by the model with roughly 69% sensitivity and roughly 72% specificity, a median of approximately 6.5 months before onset. Most expanded thyroid clonotypes (frequency above 0.001) were also detected in blood, a finding suggesting that blood repertoires may reflect thyroid immune responses. No statistical method was used to fix the sample size in advance, and group allocation was not hidden from the investigators. A 13 V-J signature model separated ophthalmopathy from stable hyperthyroidism, with roughly 88% sensitivity and approximately 81% specificity in cross-validation and 80%/75% in testing.

The receptor chain draws on TRBV6-2 or TRBV6-3 and TRBJ2-1, and TRBD2 matches 9 of the central bases. The sequence was obtained from a man between 18 and 29 years old with Graves' hyperthyroidism. Sequencing was done on a sample of blood. CDR3 region: CASSDYGSGSYLRYNEQFF. The nucleotide sequence is given as TGTGCCAGCAGTGATTATGGTAGCGGGAGCTACCTACGCTACAATGAGCAGTTCTTC.